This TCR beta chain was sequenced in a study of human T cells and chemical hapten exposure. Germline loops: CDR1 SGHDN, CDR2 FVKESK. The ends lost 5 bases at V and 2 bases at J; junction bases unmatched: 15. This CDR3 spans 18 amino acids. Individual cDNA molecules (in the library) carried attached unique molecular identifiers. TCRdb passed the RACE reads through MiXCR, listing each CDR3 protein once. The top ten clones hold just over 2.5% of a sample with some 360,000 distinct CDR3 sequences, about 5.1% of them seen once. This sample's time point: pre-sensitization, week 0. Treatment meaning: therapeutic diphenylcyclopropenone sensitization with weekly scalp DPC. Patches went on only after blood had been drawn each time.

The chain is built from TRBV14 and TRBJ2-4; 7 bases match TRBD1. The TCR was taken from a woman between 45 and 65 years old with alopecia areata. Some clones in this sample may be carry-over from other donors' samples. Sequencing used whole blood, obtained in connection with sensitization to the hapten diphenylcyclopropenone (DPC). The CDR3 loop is CASSNYEGALGSKNIQYF. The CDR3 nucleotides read TGTGCCAGCAGCAACTATGAGGGGGCCCTTGGATCCAAAAACATTCAGTACTTC.